Included here is one TCR beta chain sequence, with context. Its binding antigen is unknown. No qualities accompany the bases; no much larger clone lies one base away. CDR1 and CDR2 are read off the germline V gene as MDHEN and SYDVKM. Measured from the cysteine to the phenylalanine, the CDR3 is 15 residues long. Only the CDR3 region is kept as DNA, spanning 45 bases read in frame from base 1. V is pruned by 6 bases and J by 6 bases, leaving 7 bases of the junction without a gene match. These data come from a study of CD8+CD57+ T cells in acquired aplastic anemia (dated by TCRdb to 2016 to 2019). About the full investigation: DNA extracted from sorted CD4+ and CD8+ cells had a mean of roughly 3.4 ug, with a range of about 0.2 to 30 ug. CD8+CD57+ expansion was defined as frequency above the mean frequency observed in healthy subjects.

On the study overall, not on this receptor specifically: Although roughly 29 CD8+ CDR3 sequences were shared by patients and controls, these sequences appeared highly expressed in patients and within the immunodominant clones of patients. Between patients and healthy controls, no significant difference in CD8+ Simpson's diversity was found (P=0.060).

Patients chosen for sequencing had shown expansion of CD8+CD57+ cells by flow cytometry. Severe acquired aplastic anemia was diagnosed in all patients according to International Study of Aplastic Anemia and Agranulocytosis and Camitta criteria. No patient had received any therapy when blood was sampled. The study deep-sequenced TCR repertoires of sorted CD4+ and CD8+ blood T cells from severe aplastic anemia patients and healthy subjects. In the USA, patient enrollment took place under clinicaltrials.gov protocols 00001620, 01623167, 00001397, 00071045, 00081523 and 00961064. Ficoll-Paque density gradient centrifugation was used to isolate peripheral blood mononuclear cells. Before DNA was extracted, CD4+ and CD8+ T cells were sorted using either FACS or magnetic beads. Genomic DNA was used as template for profiling of TCR beta VDJ combinations and CDR3 sequences. TCR repertoire sequencing was run on an Illumina HiSeq 2000. The original methods were these. TRBV/TRBJ rearrangement plots, CDR3 size and DJ length profiles, and Simpson's diversity index were used to assess repertoires. The immunodominant clone was defined as the most abundant DNA sequence in deep sequencing data. CDR3 amino acid sequences were screened for sharing across subjects and were compared with published repertoires and the VDJdb database. The public reads were reprocessed in TCRdb via fastp at Q25 and MiXCR, keeping in-frame beta chains. Rows are combined by CDR3 protein, so each entry shows the most common genes and DNA. Clone size and V and J calls follow TCRdb, not the original study. The table for this sample lists 160,000 or so distinct CDR3 sequences; more than 40% of them were counted only once. Together, the top ten hold 30% to 40% of the sample.

The sequence was collected from a human donor with aplastic anemia. The sequencing sample was made of sorted CD4+, CD8+, or CD8+CD57+ T cells (not recorded which) from PBMCs. The sequence joins TRBV28 to TRBJ1-5; the junction holds 11 bases that match TRBD1. The base sequence is TGTGCCAGCAGGGAGGACAGGGGGCTGCGTCAGCCCCAGCATTTT. This translates into CASREDRGLRQPQHF.